The clone carrying this TCR beta chain appeared many times. Its antigen is not identified. Thyroid ultrasound, orbital computed tomography, TRAb, serum thyroxine and clinical symptoms formed the basis of diagnosis. This specimen comes from a study of Graves' ophthalmopathy and Graves' hyperthyroidism. Regarding the study as a whole: For predicting ophthalmopathy progression, the model had 70.59% sensitivity and 72.22% specificity. Clonotypes were expanded in thyroid at above 0.001 frequency, and most also appeared in blood.

RNA transcripts yielded amplified TCR beta CDR3 regions. Following a first-round RT-PCR that used HTBI primers, a second-round multiplex PCR was carried out. MiXCR was run by TCRdb on the multiplex PCR reads, yielding one entry per CDR3 protein. The repertoire includes 650,000 to 800,000 distinct CDR3 sequences, 35% to 50% of them detected once, and more than 2.5% sits in the top ten. The CDR3 contains 12 residues. Germline lookup yields CDR1 DFQATT and CDR2 SNEGSKA (reference sequence). V gave up 2 bases and J gave up 7 bases, with 12 bases separating them. The V call is TRBV20-1, the J call TRBJ2-7, with D maybe TRBD2 (5 bases). Sequenced material: peripheral blood. This receptor was identified in an adult man with Graves' ophthalmopathy. CDR3 sequence: CSARRQEAEQYF. CDR3 bases: TGCAGTGCTAGACGTCAGGAGGCAGAGCAGTACTTC.